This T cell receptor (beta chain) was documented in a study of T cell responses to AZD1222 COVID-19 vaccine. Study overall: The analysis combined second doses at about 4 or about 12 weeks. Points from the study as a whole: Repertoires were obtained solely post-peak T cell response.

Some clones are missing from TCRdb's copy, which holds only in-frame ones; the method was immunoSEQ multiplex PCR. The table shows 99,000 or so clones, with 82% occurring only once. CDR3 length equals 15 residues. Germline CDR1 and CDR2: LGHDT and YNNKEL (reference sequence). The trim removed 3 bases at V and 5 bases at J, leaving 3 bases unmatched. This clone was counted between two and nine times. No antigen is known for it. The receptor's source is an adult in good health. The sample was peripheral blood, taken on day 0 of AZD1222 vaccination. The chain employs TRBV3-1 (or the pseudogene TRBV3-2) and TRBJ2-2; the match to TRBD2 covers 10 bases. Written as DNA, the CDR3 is TGTGCCAGCAGCCAGATAGCGGGGGGTACCGGGGAGCTGTTTTTT. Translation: CASSQIAGGTGELFF.